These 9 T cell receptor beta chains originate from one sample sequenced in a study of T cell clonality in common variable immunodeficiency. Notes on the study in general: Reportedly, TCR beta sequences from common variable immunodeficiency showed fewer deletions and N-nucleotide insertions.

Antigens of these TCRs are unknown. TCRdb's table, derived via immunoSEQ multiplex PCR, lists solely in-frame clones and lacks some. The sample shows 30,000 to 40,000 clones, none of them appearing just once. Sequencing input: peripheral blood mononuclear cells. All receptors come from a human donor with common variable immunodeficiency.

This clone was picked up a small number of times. Here the CDR3 reads CASSIDLNRDAFF. The covered CDR3 bases are TGTGCCAGTAGTATAGATCTCAACAGGGAT. The chain is built from TRBV19 and TRBJ1-1; possible D gene TRBD1, 6 bases. Read data end 3 residues before the CDR3 end; the end is taken from the germline J gene. The CDR3 has 13 amino acids. Germline V CDR1 and CDR2: LNHDA, SQIVND (reference sequence). The whole variable domain, remainder taken from reference TRBV19 and TRBJ1-1, is DGGITQSPKYLFRKEGQNVTLSCEQNLNHDAMYWYRQDPGQGLRLIYYSQIVNDFQKGDIAEGYSVSREKKESFPLTVTSAQKNPTAFYLCASSIDLNRDAFFGQGTRLTVV.

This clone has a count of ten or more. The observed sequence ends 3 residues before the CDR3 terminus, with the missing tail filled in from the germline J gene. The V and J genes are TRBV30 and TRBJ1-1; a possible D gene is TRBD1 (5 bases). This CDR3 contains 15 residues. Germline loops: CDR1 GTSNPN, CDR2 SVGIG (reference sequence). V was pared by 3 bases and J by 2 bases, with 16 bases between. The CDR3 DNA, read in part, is TGTGCCTGGAGAACCGACGGGGGGGGTAACACTGAA. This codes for CAWRTDGGGNTE. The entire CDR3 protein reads CAWRTDGGGNTEAFF.

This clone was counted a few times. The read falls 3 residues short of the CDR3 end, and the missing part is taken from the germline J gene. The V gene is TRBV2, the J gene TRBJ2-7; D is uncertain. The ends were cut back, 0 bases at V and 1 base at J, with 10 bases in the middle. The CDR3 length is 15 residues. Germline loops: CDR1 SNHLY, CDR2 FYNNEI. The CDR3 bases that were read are TGTGCCAGCAGTGAAGCGCGGTACGGATCCTACGAG. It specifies CASSEARYGSYE. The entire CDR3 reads CASSEARYGSYEQYF.

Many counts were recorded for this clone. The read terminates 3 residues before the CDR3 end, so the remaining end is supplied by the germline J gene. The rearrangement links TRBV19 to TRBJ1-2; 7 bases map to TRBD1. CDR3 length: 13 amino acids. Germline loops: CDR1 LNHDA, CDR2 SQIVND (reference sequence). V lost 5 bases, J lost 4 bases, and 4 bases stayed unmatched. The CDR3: CASSGDSLYGYTF. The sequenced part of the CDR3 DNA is TGTGCCAGTAGTGGGGACAGCCTCTATGGC.

The CDR3 loop reads CAWSPGGHGYTF. CDR3 DNA, as far as it was read: TGTGCCTGGAGTCCAGGGGGCCATGGC. The V call is TRBV30, the J call TRBJ1-2; 8 nucleotides match TRBD1. From the germline J gene comes the end of the CDR3, since the read stops 3 residues before it. The CDR3 spans 12 residues. Per germline, CDR1 GTSNPN and CDR2 SVGIG (reference sequence). J lost 6 bases, V lost 2 bases, and 2 bases had no gene match.

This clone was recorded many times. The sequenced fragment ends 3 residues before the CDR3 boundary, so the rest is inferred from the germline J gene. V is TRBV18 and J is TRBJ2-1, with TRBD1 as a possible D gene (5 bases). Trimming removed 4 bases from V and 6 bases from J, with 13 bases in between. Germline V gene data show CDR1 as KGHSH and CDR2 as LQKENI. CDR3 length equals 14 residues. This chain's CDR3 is CASSLGRTGNEQFF. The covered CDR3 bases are TGTGCCAGCTCACTGGGTCGTACAGGCAATGAG. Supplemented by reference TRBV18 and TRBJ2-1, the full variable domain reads NAGVMQNPRHLVRRRGQEARLRCSPMKGHSHVYWYRQLPEEGLKFMVYLQKENIIDESGMPKERFSAEFPKEGPSILRIQQVVRGDSAAYFCASSLGRTGNEQFFGPGTRLTVL.

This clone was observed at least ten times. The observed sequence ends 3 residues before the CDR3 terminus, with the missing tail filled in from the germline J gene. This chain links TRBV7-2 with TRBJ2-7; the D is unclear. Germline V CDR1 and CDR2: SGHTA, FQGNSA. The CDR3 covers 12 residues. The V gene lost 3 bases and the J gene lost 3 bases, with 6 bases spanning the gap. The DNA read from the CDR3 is TGTGCCAGCAGCTTCCCAGGCTACGAG. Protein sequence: CASSFPGYE. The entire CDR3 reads CASSFPGYEQYF. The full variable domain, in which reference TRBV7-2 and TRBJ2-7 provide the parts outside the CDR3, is GAGVSQSPSNKVTEKGKDVELRCDPISGHTALYWYRQSLGQGLEFLIYFQGNSAPDKSGLPSDRFSAERTGGSVSTLTIQRTQQEDSAVYLCASSFPGYEQYFGPGTRLTVT.

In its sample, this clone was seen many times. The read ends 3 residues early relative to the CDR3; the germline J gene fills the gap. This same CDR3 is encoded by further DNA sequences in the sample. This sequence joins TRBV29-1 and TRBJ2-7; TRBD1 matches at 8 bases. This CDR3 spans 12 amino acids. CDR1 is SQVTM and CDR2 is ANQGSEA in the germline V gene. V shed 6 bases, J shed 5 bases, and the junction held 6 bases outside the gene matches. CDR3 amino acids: CSVGQASNEQYF. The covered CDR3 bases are TGCAGCGTGGGACAGGCGTCTAACGAG.

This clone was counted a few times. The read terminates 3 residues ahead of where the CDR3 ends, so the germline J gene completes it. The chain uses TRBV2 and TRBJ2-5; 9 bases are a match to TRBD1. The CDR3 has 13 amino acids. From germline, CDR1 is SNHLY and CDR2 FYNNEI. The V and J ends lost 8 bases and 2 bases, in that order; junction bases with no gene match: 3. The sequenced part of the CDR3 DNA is TGTGCCAGCCGGACAGGGGCGCAAGAGACC. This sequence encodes CASRTGAQET. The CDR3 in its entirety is CASRTGAQETQYF.